This TCR beta chain was recovered during a study of blood T cell repertoires in COVID-19 (dated by TCRdb to about 2020). In the study overall: Samples covering the acute and convalescent phases of COVID-19 were provided by collaborators in the United States, Italy and Spain. The prospective study material was composed of cDNA or gDNA derived from T cells, B-cell-depleted T cells, or PBMCs. Subjects who had been exposed to COVID-19, were actively infected with it, or had recovered from it provided the deeply sampled blood TCRbeta repertoires that made up the dataset. The repertoires were made available in a free public database intended to serve as a resource for research on the immune response to SARS-CoV-2. Samples came from the ongoing ImmuneRACE study (first 160 participants) plus 1,254 subjects from 6 global collaborators. Sample metadata almost always included a de-identified subject ID, COVID-19 status, age in years and sex. Where HLA class I and class II types were available, the types were taken from metadata supplied by the sample provider, not from assay-based typing. Summary of the overall study and its limitations: The quantity of clinical and demographic metadata differed by source and by participant and was supplied without curation.

Whole blood was collected in K2EDTA tubes by collaborating institutions according to the institutions' own protocols. For TCRbeta analysis, collaborators shipped samples in one of three forms: frozen whole blood, isolated PBMCs, or DNA extracted from either of those sample types. The sample holds a few counts of this clone. What antigen it recognizes has not been identified. Base qualities are missing; no much larger clone stands one base away. TCRbeta CDR3 regions were amplified from genomic DNA by means of the immunoSEQ Assay, a bias-controlled multiplex PCR. In the source study's methods: Within the assay, amplification of reference gene primers was used to estimate how many nucleated cells each sample contained. To quantify the absolute abundance of each unique TCRbeta CDR3 rearrangement, sequence reads were collapsed and filtered. For each sample, productive Simpson clonality was calculated as the square root of Simpson's diversity index across productive rearrangements. TCRdb limited this immuneACCESS table to in-frame rearrangements with V and J called. A share of clones is missing; checked studies link under half to unresolved V genes, and the rest is unexplained. V, J and clone size were drawn from that table, and D and trimming were deduced from the DNA. The sample table contains 110,000 or so clones; only one count was recorded for around four fifths of them. The leading ten clones occupy 9% to 13% of the sample.

The sample was peripheral blood. The clonotype was recovered from a human donor in a cohort sampled during active COVID-19.

The nucleotide sequence is given as TGTGCCAGCAGTGGAGCTACAGGGGGCTCTGAAGCTTTCTTT. It specifies CASSGATGGSEAFF. The chain uses TRBV2 and TRBJ1-1, with 9 middle bases fitting TRBD1. The CDR3 contains 14 residues, cysteine and phenylalanine counted. Only the CDR3 part of the read is kept: 42 bases, read in frame from the first base. CDR1 and CDR2 were assigned from the germline V gene as SNHLY and FYNNEI. Compared with germline, V lacks 4 bases and J lacks 6 bases; bases without a gene match: 6.